What follows is one T cell receptor beta chain and its context. These data belong to a study of OX40 agonist ivuxolimab in advanced cancers. Study-level background: Two cutaneous melanoma patients and one hepatocellular carcinoma patient, three in all, had partial responses.

TCRdb's table, derived via immunoSEQ multiplex PCR, lists solely in-frame clones and lacks some. The sample yields 60,000 to 90,000 clones, more than 70% seen once. In germline, CDR1 is SGHDT, CDR2 YYEEEE. The ends were cut back, 2 bases at V and 4 bases at J, with 9 bases in the middle. CDR3 length: 13 residues. V is TRBV5-6 and J is TRBJ1-1, with D perhaps matching TRBD1 (6 bases). The TCR was taken from an adult with an advanced solid tumor such as melanoma, head and neck, liver or kidney cancer. Sequenced here: CD4+ or CD8+ T cells sorted from blood, sampled in a trial of the OX40 agonist ivuxolimab. CDR3 protein: CASSLGGFTEAFF. As DNA, the CDR3 is TGTGCCAGCAGCTTAGGGGGGTTCACTGAAGCTTTCTTT.